The entry below gives a single T cell receptor (beta chain) sequence along with its context. Using immunoSEQ multiplex PCR, the repertoire was profiled, and TCRdb retains in-frame clones only, with some absent. The sample comprises about 25,000 clones, about nine tenths of which are singletons, and less than 20% rests with the top ten. This entry is derived from a study of blood T cell repertoires in COVID-19. Turning to the study itself: Some COVID-19 samples were acute and others convalescent; all came from the United States, Italy and Spain. The analysed material was cDNA or gDNA that came from T cells, B-cell-depleted T cells, or PBMCs.

Germline CDR1 and CDR2: SGHVS and FQNEAQ. This CDR3 region has 19 residues. V lost 5 bases to trimming and J lost 5 bases, with 30 bases between them. This chain connects TRBV7-8 to TRBJ2-5; D possibly corresponds to TRBD2 (6 bases). The source of this sequence is a woman aged 80 or over with acute or convalescent COVID-19. Sequenced: peripheral blood. The CDR3 DNA sequence: TGTGCCAGCAGCGCGGGACCCGGGGCTCAGAGGGCCGTAAGGGAGACCCAGTACTTC. Its protein product is CASSAGPGAQRAVRETQYF.